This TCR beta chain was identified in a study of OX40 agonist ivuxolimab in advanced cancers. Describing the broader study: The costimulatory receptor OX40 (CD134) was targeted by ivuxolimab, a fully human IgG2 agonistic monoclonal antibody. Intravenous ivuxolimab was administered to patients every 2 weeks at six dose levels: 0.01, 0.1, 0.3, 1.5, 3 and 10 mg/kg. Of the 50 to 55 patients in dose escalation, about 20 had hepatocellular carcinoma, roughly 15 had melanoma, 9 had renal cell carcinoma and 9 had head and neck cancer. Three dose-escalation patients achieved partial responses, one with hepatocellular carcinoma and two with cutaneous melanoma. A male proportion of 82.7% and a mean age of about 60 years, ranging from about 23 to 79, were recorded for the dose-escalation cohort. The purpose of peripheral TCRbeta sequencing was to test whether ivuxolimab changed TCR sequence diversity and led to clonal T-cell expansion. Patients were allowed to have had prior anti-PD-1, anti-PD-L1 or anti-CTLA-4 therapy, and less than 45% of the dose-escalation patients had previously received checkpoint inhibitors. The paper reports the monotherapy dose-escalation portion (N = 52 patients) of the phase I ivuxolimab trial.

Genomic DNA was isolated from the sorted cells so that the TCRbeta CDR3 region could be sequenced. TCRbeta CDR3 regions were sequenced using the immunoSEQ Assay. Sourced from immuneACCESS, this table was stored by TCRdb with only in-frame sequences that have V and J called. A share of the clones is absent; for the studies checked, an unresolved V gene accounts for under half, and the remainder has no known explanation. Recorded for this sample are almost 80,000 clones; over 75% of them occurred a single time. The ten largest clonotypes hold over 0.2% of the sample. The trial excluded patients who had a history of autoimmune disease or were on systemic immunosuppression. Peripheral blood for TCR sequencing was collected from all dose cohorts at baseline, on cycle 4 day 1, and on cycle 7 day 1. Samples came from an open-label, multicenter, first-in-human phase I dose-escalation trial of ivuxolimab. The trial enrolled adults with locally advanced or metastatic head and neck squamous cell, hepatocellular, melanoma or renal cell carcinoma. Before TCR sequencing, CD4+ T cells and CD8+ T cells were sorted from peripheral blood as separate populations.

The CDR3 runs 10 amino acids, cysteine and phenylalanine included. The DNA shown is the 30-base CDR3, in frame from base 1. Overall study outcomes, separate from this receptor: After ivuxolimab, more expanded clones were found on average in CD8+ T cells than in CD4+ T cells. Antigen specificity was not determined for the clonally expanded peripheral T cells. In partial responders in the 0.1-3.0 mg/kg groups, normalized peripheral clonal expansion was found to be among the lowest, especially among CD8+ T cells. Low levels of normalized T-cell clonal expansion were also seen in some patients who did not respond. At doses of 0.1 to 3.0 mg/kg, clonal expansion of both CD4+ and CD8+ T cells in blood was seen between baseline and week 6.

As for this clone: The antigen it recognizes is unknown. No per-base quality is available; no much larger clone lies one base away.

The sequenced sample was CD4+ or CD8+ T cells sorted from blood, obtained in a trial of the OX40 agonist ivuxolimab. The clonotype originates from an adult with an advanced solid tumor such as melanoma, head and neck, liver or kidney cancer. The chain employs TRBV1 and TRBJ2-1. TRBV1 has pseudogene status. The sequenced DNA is TGCACCAGCGGGGGTAACGAGCAGTTCTTC. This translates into CTSGGNEQFF.